These T cell receptor beta chains were read from a single sample in a study of T cells in Graves' hyperthyroidism and ophthalmopathy. TCRdb analysed the multiplex PCR reads with MiXCR anew, one entry per CDR3 protein. The sample gives about 400,000 distinct CDR3 sequences, approximately 15% of which show up once; around a third is in the top ten. Sequenced material: blood. All receptors derive from a woman aged 25-40 years with Graves' hyperthyroidism. Each CDR3 is given with its conserved first and last residue. A D gene is named only where the DNA matches it firmly.

d_gene	j_gene	v_gene	CDR3aa
NA	TRBJ2-7	TRBV7-8	CASSLLSNPLYEQYF
NA	TRBJ1-2	TRBV29-1	CSVEGGGDGYGYTF
NA	TRBJ1-1	TRBV20-1	CSARSESVLYEAFF
NA	TRBJ2-6	TRBV12-3/TRBV12-4	CASTPRSGASVLTF
TRBD1	TRBJ2-7	TRBV6-1	CASSEPGQGSYEQYF
TRBD1	TRBJ1-2	TRBV7-9	CASSIGQGGYGYTF
TRBD2	TRBJ2-1	TRBV28	CASSQGLAGGLNYEQFF
NA	TRBJ2-7	TRBV12-3/TRBV12-4	CASSPGRNEQYF
NA	TRBJ2-2	TRBV5-1	CASIAGANTGELFF
TRBD1	TRBJ2-7	TRBV6-6	CASSYSRQGYEQYF
TRBD2	TRBJ2-1	TRBV29-1	CSGREIRSYNEQFF
TRBD2	TRBJ2-7	TRBV7-2	CASSLTGTSARSSYEQYF
NA	TRBJ2-5	TRBV24-1	CATSPSGTHQETQYF
NA	TRBJ1-1	TRBV29-1	CSVEERPGTEAFF
NA	TRBJ2-1	TRBV20-1	CSARDWAGYNEQFF
NA	TRBJ2-3	TRBV6-5	CASSYSRGEGDTQYF
NA	TRBJ2-1	TRBV28	CASSLLEGLEQFF
NA	TRBJ2-7	TRBV5-5	CASNPGQTYEQYF
NA	TRBJ1-5	TRBV6-2/TRBV6-3	CASSGDQPQHF
NA	TRBJ1-5	TRBV5-1	CASSYGFGNQPQHF
NA	TRBJ2-2	TRBV5-1	CASSSKTTEGGELFF
NA	TRBJ1-4	TRBV6-5	CASSYSGIATNEKLFF
NA	TRBJ2-7	TRBV2	CASSRTVTYEQYF
NA	TRBJ2-7	TRBV19	CASSIVGGEYTMEQYF
NA	TRBJ2-3	TRBV29-1	CSVEDGGTDTQYF
NA	TRBJ1-3	TRBV30	CAWSVNAVKGNTIYF
TRBD2	TRBJ2-1	TRBV29-1	CSVDLAGSSYNEQFF
NA	TRBJ2-7	TRBV7-2	CASSLELGAGYEQYF
NA	TRBJ1-5	TRBV28	CASSLLGRLFAGLGQPQHF
NA	TRBJ2-7	TRBV28	CASSFRLSYEQYF
TRBD2	TRBJ2-3	TRBV11-2	CASSHFWEGRVTQYF
NA	TRBJ2-2	TRBV29-1	CSVESPANTGELFF
TRBD2	TRBJ2-2	TRBV12-3/TRBV12-4	CASRKLAGGPGTGELFF
TRBD1	TRBJ2-2	TRBV7-8	CASSTKPGGLNTGELFF
TRBD1	TRBJ2-1	TRBV11-2	CASSSRDRYNEQFF
NA	TRBJ1-2	TRBV28	CASITWADLYGYTF